The rows below give T cell receptor beta chains drawn from one sample of a study of cytomegalovirus exposure and HLA in healthy donors. The assay was immunoSEQ multiplex PCR, and TCRdb's table has in-frame clones only and misses some. The profile shows 100,000 to 150,000 clones, approximately 78% of them singletons. The sequencing sample was made of PBMCs. The source of these receptors is a human donor in good health. The CDR3 runs from the conserved cysteine through the conserved F or W. D genes are given only for firm matches. The size field is filled for only some rows; it gives once, few, many or a size class.

v_call,j_call,clone_size,d_call,cdr3_nt,cdr3_aa
TRBV27,TRBJ1-6,NA,NA,TGTGCCAGCAGTCCCTTCCGATGGGGAGGTTCACCCCTCCACTTT,CASSPFRWGGSPLHF
TRBV7-2,TRBJ1-1,NA,NA,TGTGCCAGCAGCTTAGTTCCGGGAGGGACCACTGAAGCTTTCTTT,CASSLVPGGTTEAFF
TRBV7-2,TRBJ2-2,NA,NA,TGTGCCAGCAGCTTGCAGGGGACCGGGGAGCTGTTTTTT,CASSLQGTGELFF
TRBV5-8,TRBJ2-7,few,TRBD1,TGTGCCAGCGGACGGACAGGGGTTATAGGCGAGCAGTACTTC,CASGRTGVIGEQYF
TRBV4-2,TRBJ2-1,NA,TRBD2,TGTGCCAGCAGCCAAGGAGGGGAGGGCCCATACAATGAGCAGTTCTTC,CASSQGGEGPYNEQFF
TRBV29-1,TRBJ2-3,NA,TRBD1,TGCAGCGGGTTGGGACAGGGGGGCAGCACAGATACGCAGTATTTT,CSGLGQGGSTDTQYF
TRBV6-6,TRBJ2-2,NA,NA,TGTGCCAGCAGCCGTCGACAGGTATACACCGGGGAGCTGTTTTTT,CASSRRQVYTGELFF
TRBV4-3,TRBJ2-2,NA,NA,TGCGCCAGCAGCCAAGAAGATCTAGAGTCTACCTCGAACACCGGGGAGCTGTTTTTT,CASSQEDLESTSNTGELFF
TRBV7-8,TRBJ1-1,few,NA,TGTGCCAGCAGCTTCAACCAGGGGACTGAAGCTTTCTTT,CASSFNQGTEAFF
TRBV4-3,TRBJ2-1,NA,TRBD2,TGCGCCAGCAGCCCAGGACTAGCGGTGGGGGAGCAGTTCTTC,CASSPGLAVGEQFF
TRBV11-3,TRBJ2-2,NA,TRBD2,TGTGCCAGCAGCCTCTTGCGGGGGGGGGCCGGGGAGCTGTTTTTT,CASSLLRGGAGELFF
TRBV5-1,TRBJ2-4,NA,NA,TGCGCCAGCAGCAAACAGGGTTTTGCGACCAAAAACATTCAGTACTTC,CASSKQGFATKNIQYF
TRBV7-8,TRBJ1-1,NA,NA,TGTGCCAGCAGCTCCCGGTTGGGGGGAATGAACACTGAAGCTTTCTTT,CASSSRLGGMNTEAFF
TRBV11-2,TRBJ2-4,NA,TRBD2,TGTGCCAGCAGCTTAGGTAGCGGGACCAAAAACATTCAGTACTTC,CASSLGSGTKNIQYF
TRBV9,TRBJ1-1,once,TRBD1,TGTGCCAGCAGCCTCCGGGACAGGAACGCTGAAGCTTTCTTT,CASSLRDRNAEAFF
TRBV28,TRBJ2-5,NA,TRBD1,TGTGCCAGCGGGTTACCGGGACAGGGGCGAGAGACCCAGTACTTC,CASGLPGQGRETQYF
TRBV5-1,TRBJ1-1,NA,TRBD1,TGCGCCAGCAGCCAAGACAGGGTGTGGAAGGCTTTCTTT,CASSQDRVWKAFF
TRBV9,TRBJ2-3,NA,TRBD2,TGTGCCAGCAGCGTTAAAGTGGGCAGCGGGGGAACAGATACGCAGTATTTT,CASSVKVGSGGTDTQYF
TRBV19,TRBJ2-7,NA,NA,TGTGCCAGTAGTATCAGTCCCTGGTACTACGAGCAGTACTTC,CASSISPWYYEQYF
TRBV7-2,TRBJ2-1,few,TRBD1,TGTGCCAGCAGCCCAGACGATTGGAACCAGGGGGCCAATGAGCAGTTCTTC,CASSPDDWNQGANEQFF
TRBV7-9,TRBJ2-1,NA,TRBD2,TGTGCCAGCAGCTTAGTGGGAGGTAGGCGGGGGGGTACCTACAATGAGCAGTTCTTC,CASSLVGGRRGGTYNEQFF
TRBV27,TRBJ1-2,NA,TRBD1,TGTGCCAGCAGTGGCTTAGGGACAGGGCCGGGCTACACCTTC,CASSGLGTGPGYTF
TRBV7-9,TRBJ2-7,NA,NA,TGTGCCAGCAGCTTAGGCGACAGCACATGGTCCGAGCAGTACTTC,CASSLGDSTWSEQYF
TRBV9,TRBJ2-3,few,TRBD2,TGTGCCAGCAGCCTGGCGGGACTAGCGGGAGTCGGGGGGACAGATACGCAGTATTTT,CASSLAGLAGVGGTDTQYF
TRBV30,TRBJ1-3,few,TRBD1,TGTGCCTGGAGTGTTCCAACAGGGGTCAACACCATATATTTT,CAWSVPTGVNTIYF
TRBV6-5,TRBJ2-7,NA,TRBD1,TGTGCCAGCAGTTCACCAGGGGGTGCACTCCACGAGCAGTACTTC,CASSSPGGALHEQYF